This TCR beta chain was documented in a study of blood T cell repertoires in COVID-19. On the study more broadly: Samples taken during acute and convalescent COVID-19 were collected in the United States, Italy and Spain.

Original data processing: Amplification with reference gene primers provided the estimates of nucleated cell counts. Sequencing used immunoSEQ multiplex PCR; TCRdb keeps in-frame clones, though not all of them. The DNA gave D and trimming, while V, J and clone size come from that table. This table holds around 160,000 clones, 81% found once. The CDR3 length is 14 residues. V trimming: 5 bases; J trimming: 8 bases; junction bases outside the gene matches: 6. Looked up from germline, CDR1 is MRHNA and CDR2 is SNTAGT. This TCR was recovered from a human donor with acute or convalescent COVID-19. The donor label of this sample is uncertain. Material for sequencing was peripheral blood. The rearrangement links TRBV6-4 to TRBJ2-1; 10 bases align to TRBD1. This chain's CDR3 is CASSIGQGGYEQFF. In nucleotides, the CDR3 is TGTGCCAGCAGTATAGGACAGGGGGGATATGAGCAGTTCTTC.